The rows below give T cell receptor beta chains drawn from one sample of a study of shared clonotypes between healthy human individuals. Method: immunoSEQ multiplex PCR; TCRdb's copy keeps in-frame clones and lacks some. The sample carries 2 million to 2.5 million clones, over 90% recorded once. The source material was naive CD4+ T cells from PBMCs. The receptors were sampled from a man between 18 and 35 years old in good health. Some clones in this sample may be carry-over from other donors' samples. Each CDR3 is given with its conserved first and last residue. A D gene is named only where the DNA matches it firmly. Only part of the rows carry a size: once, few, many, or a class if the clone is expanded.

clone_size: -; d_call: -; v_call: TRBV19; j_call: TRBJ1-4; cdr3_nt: TGTGCCAGTAGGGTCAGGAATGAAAAACTGTTTTTT; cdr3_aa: CASRVRNEKLFF
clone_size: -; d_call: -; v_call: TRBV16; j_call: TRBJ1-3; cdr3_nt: TGTGCCAGCAGCCAAGGCAGAAGCTCTGGAAACACCATATATTTT; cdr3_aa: CASSQGRSSGNTIYF
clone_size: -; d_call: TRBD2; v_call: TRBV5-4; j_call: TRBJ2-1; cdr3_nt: TGTGCCAGCAGCTTGGTGGGTAGCGGGAGGACCAATGAGCAGTTCTTC; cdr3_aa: CASSLVGSGRTNEQFF
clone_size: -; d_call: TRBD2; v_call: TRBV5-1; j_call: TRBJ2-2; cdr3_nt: TGCGCCAGCAGCCTACTACCGGGACTAGCGGGGGCGAACACCGGGGAGCTGTTTTTT; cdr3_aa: CASSLLPGLAGANTGELFF
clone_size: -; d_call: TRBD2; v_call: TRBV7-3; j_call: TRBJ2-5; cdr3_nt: TGTGCCAGCAGCTTAGGACTAGCGGGAGTAGAGACCCAGTACTTC; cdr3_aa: CASSLGLAGVETQYF
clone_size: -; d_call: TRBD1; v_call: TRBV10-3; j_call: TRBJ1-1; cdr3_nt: TGTGCCATCGCTAACCAGGGGGACACTGAAGCTTTCTTT; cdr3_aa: CAIANQGDTEAFF
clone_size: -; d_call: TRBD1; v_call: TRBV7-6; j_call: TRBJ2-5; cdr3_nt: TGTGCCAGCAGCTCCCGGACAGGACAAGAGACCCAGTACTTC; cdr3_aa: CASSSRTGQETQYF
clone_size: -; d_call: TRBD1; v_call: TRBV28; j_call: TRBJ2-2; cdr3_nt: TGTGCCAGCAGTTCCCCGGGACAGGGAGGGGAGCTGTTTTTT; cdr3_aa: CASSSPGQGGELFF
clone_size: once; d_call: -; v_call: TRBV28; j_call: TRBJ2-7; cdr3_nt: TGTGCCAGTGGGGGTTGGGGGGAGCAGTACTTC; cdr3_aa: CASGGWGEQYF
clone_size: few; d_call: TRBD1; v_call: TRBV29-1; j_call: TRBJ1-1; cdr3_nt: TGCAGCGCTGCGACAGGGGCGAACACTGAAGCTTTCTTT; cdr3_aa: CSAATGANTEAFF
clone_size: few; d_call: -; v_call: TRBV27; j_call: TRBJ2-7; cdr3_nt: TGTGCCATCCCCCCGCCAACCTACGAGCAGTACTTC; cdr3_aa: CAIPPPTYEQYF
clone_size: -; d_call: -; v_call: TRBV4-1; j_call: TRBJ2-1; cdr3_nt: TGCGCCAGCAGCCAAGGTTCGCGGAGCTCCTACAATGAGCAGTTCTTC; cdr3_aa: CASSQGSRSSYNEQFF
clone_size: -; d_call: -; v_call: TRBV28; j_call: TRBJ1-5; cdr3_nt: TGTGCCAGCAGTTTATTTGAGGGAGCGAGCAATCAGCCCCAGCATTTT; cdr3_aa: CASSLFEGASNQPQHF
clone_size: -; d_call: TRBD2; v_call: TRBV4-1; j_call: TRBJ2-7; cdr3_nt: TGCGCCAGCAGCCAAGAAGGCGGGGACTATTCCTACGAGCAGTACTTC; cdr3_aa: CASSQEGGDYSYEQYF
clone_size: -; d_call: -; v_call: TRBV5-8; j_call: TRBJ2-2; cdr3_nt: TGTGCCAGCAGCTCCCCAGCCCGGCGGGACACGAACACCGGGGAGCTGTTTTTT; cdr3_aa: CASSSPARRDTNTGELFF
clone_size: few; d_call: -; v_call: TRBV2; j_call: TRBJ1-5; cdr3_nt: TGTGCCAGCAGTGGGACCTCTCAGCCCCAGCATTTT; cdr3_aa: CASSGTSQPQHF
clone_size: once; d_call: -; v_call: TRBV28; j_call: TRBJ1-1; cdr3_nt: TGTGCCAGCAGTCCAAGGGCAGGACTGAACACTGAAGCTTTCTTT; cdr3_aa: CASSPRAGLNTEAFF
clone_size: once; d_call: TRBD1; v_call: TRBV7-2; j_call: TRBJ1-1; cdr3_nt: TGTGCCAGCAGCTTATACGACAGGGGATTGGGTAACACTGAAGCTTTCTTT; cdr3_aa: CASSLYDRGLGNTEAFF
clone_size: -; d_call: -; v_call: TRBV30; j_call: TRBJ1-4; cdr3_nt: TGTGCCTGGAACACACGGGCTAATGAAAAACTGTTTTTT; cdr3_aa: CAWNTRANEKLFF
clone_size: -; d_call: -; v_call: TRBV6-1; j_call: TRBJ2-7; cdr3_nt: TGTGCCAGCAGTGAGGGAATATCCGGGATCCAGGAGCAGTACTTC; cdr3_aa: CASSEGISGIQEQYF
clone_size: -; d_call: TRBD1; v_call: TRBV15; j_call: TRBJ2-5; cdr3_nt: TGTGCCACCAGCAGAGGGACAGGGAGAGAGACCCAGTACTTC; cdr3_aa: CATSRGTGRETQYF
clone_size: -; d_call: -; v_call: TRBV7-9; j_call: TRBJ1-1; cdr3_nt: TGTGCAATAGCGGGAAACACTGAAGCTTTCTTT; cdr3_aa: CAIAGNTEAFF
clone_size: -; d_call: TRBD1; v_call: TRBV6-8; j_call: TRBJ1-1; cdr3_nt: TGTGCCAGCAGAGTACCGGGACAGGGGAGGAGGAGCACTGAAGCTTTCTTT; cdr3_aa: CASRVPGQGRRSTEAFF
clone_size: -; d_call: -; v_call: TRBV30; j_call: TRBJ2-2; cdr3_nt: TGTGCCTGGAGTGTAGTGAGGGCCGGGGAGCTGTTTTTT; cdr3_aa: CAWSVVRAGELFF
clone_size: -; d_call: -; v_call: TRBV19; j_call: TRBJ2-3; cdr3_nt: TGTGCCAGTAGTATTGAAGGAGGAGGTACAGATACGCAGTATTTT; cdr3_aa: CASSIEGGGTDTQYF
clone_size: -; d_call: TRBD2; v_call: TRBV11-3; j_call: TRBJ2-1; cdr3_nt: TGTGCCAGCAGCTTGGGACTAGCGGGCATGAGAGAGCATGAGCAGTTCTTC; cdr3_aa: CASSLGLAGMREHEQFF
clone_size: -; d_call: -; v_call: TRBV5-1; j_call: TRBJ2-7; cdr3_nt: TGCGCCAGCAGCGACCCGACTAGCTCCTACGAGCAGTACTTC; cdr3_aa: CASSDPTSSYEQYF